This TCR beta chain was identified in a study of blood T cell repertoires in COVID-19 (dated by TCRdb to 2018 to 2020). With regard to the full study: Collaborator samples came from the United States, Italy and Spain and covered acute and convalescent phases of COVID-19. Sample metadata almost always included a de-identified subject ID, COVID-19 status, age in years and sex. The dataset comprised deeply sampled blood TCRbeta repertoires from subjects exposed to, actively infected with, or recovered from COVID-19. The samples were drawn from two sources: the first 160 participants of the ongoing ImmuneRACE study, and 1,254 subjects contributed by 6 global collaborators. The prospective study material was composed of cDNA or gDNA derived from T cells, B-cell-depleted T cells, or PBMCs. The repertoires were made available in a free public database intended to serve as a resource for research on the immune response to SARS-CoV-2. Where available, HLA class I and class II types were taken from metadata supplied by the sample provider and were not determined by assay-based typing. The paper as a whole reports these results and caveats: Clinical and demographic metadata were provided uncurated, with the amount varying by source and participant.

Each collaborating institution followed its own protocols to collect whole blood in K2EDTA tubes. For TCRbeta analysis, collaborators shipped samples in one of three forms: frozen whole blood, isolated PBMCs, or DNA extracted from either of those sample types. The V end loses 3 bases and the J end loses 1 base, and a stretch of 13 bases separates them. Looking up the germline V gene (reference sequence) yields CDR1 LNHDA and CDR2 SQIVND. There are 15 amino acids in the CDR3, from cysteine to phenylalanine inclusive. Of all the DNA, just the CDR3 is kept, 45 bases in frame from base 1. About this clone itself: No cognate antigen has been identified for it. It has no much larger one-base neighbor in the sample; base qualities were not kept.

The immunoSEQ Assay, a bias-controlled multiplex PCR, was used to amplify TCRbeta CDR3 regions from genomic DNA. Concerning the study's data processing: Nucleated cell counts per sample were estimated from amplification of reference gene primers within the assay. To quantify the absolute abundance of each unique TCRbeta CDR3 rearrangement, sequence reads were collapsed and filtered. For each sample, productive Simpson clonality was calculated by taking the square root of Simpson's diversity index across productive rearrangements. TCRdb holds this immuneACCESS table with in-frame rearrangements only. Some clones are missing; in checked studies, unresolved V genes explain under half, and the rest has no known cause. D and trimming come from the DNA, and the V and J calls and clone size come from that table. The sample table shows about 88,000 clones, and 85% to 95% are seen once. The ten largest account for roughly 1.7% of the sample.

The source material was peripheral blood. This receptor chain uses TRBV19 and TRBJ2-7; perhaps TRBD2 is the D gene, with 7 bases matching. The TCR was taken from a man aged 60 to 69 with acute or convalescent COVID-19. DNA sequence: TGTGCCAGTAGTATTAAGGGGGAGGGATCCTACGAGCAGTACTTC. Translated, it reads CASSIKGEGSYEQYF. The entire variable domain, with the stretches around the CDR3 drawn from the reference TRBV19 and TRBJ2-7 proteins, is DGGITQSPKYLFRKEGQNVTLSCEQNLNHDAMYWYRQDPGQGLRLIYYSQIVNDFQKGDIAEGYSVSREKKESFPLTVTSAQKNPTAFYLCASSIKGEGSYEQYFGPGTRLTVT.